This T cell receptor beta chain was sequenced during a study of blood T cell repertoires in COVID-19 (dated by TCRdb to the early 2020s). For the study in its entirety: Samples from collaborators originated in the United States, Italy and Spain and spanned both the acute and convalescent phases of COVID-19. The prospective study material was composed of cDNA or gDNA derived from T cells, B-cell-depleted T cells, or PBMCs. Subjects who had been exposed to COVID-19, were actively infected with it, or had recovered from it provided the deeply sampled blood TCRbeta repertoires that made up the dataset. The repertoires were released in a freely available public database intended as a resource for research on the immune response to SARS-CoV-2. Samples came from the ongoing ImmuneRACE study (first 160 participants) plus 1,254 subjects from 6 global collaborators. A de-identified subject ID, COVID-19 status, age in years and sex were almost always included in the sample metadata. HLA class I and class II types, where available, came from metadata supplied by the sample provider rather than from assay-based typing.

Participants in the prospective study were aged roughly 18 to 100 years, lived in 24 United States geographic areas, and enrolled through a virtual design. In the prospective study, participants were assigned to cohorts based on the clinical history participants reported in a screening survey and a study questionnaire. For ImmuneRACE Cohort 3, a participant was defined as recovered based on two consecutive negative NP/OP PCR tests, clearance by a healthcare professional, or resolution of symptoms. In the prospective study, whole blood, serum and a nasopharyngeal or oropharyngeal swab were collected from each participant by mobile phlebotomists. Over a roughly two-month period, participants in the prospective study had the option of providing additional blood draws and questionnaires. Prospective study blood samples were shipped either frozen or at room temperature before DNA extraction. TCRbeta CDR3 regions were amplified from genomic DNA using the immunoSEQ Assay, a bias-controlled multiplex PCR. The study's own analysis went as follows. Within the assay, amplification of reference gene primers was used to estimate how many nucleated cells each sample contained. To quantify the absolute abundance of each unique TCRbeta CDR3 rearrangement, sequence reads were collapsed and filtered. For each sample, productive Simpson clonality was calculated by taking the square root of Simpson's diversity index across productive rearrangements. TCRdb obtained this table from immuneACCESS and retained in-frame rearrangements with V and J assigned. These tables miss some clones; where compared with another copy, unresolved V genes account for less than half of the shortfall, and the remainder is unexplained. V and J calls and clone size are as listed in that table; D and trimming were resolved from the DNA. This sample gives over 200,000 clones in total; 75% to 90% of them show up just once. In total, the top ten clones hold roughly 8.6% of the sample.

CDR1 SNHLY and CDR2 FYNNEI are derived from the germline V gene. The CDR3 has 14 amino acids, counting the end cysteine and phenylalanine. Kept here is only the CDR3 DNA, which spans 42 bases and is read in frame from base 1. The junction shows trimming of 2 bases on V and 6 bases on J, and the gene matches do not reach 4 bases of it. For this clone: It lacks a known antigen. No qualities accompany the bases; no much larger clone lies one base away.

The full study reports these points: How much clinical and demographic metadata was included differed by source and by participant, and the metadata was provided uncurated.

The chain employs TRBV2 and TRBJ1-2, with 9 bases matching TRBD1. This TCR was sampled from a middle-aged man who had recovered from COVID-19. The sample taken for sequencing was PBMCs or T cells enriched from blood (not recorded which). The DNA reads as follows: TGTGCCAGCAGTGAACGGGACAGGGTGGATGGCTACACCTTC. The encoded protein is CASSERDRVDGYTF.